These 10 T cell receptor beta chains were sequenced from one sample in a study of blood T cell repertoires in COVID-19. Libraries were prepared by immunoSEQ multiplex PCR; TCRdb keeps only in-frame clonotypes and omits some of them. The sample carries over 250,000 clones, 70% to 90% recorded once. The sequencing sample was made of peripheral blood. These receptor sequences come from a woman aged 45-59 years with acute or convalescent COVID-19.

The rearrangement joins TRBV5-4 to TRBJ2-7; 11 positions match TRBD2. The CDR3 contains 16 residues. CDR1 and CDR2 (germline): SGHNT, YYREEE (reference sequence). V lost 4 bases and J lost 3; bases outside the gene matches: 9. CDR3 sequence reads: CASSLPLGLAGYEQYF. For the CDR3, the DNA is TGTGCCAGCAGCCTACCATTAGGACTAGCGGGCTACGAGCAGTACTTC.

The V gene is TRBV5-1, the J gene TRBJ2-3; a weak D match, TRBD2 (6 bases). Trimming shortened V by 1 base and J by 3 bases, and 12 bases separated the two germline ends. CDR1 is SGHRS, CDR2 YFSETQ, per germline. The CDR3 is 15 amino acids. The chain's CDR3 is CASSLPGSSTDTQYF. The CDR3 nucleotides read TGCGCCAGCAGCTTGCCCGGGAGCTCGACAGATACGCAGTATTTT. Complete variable domain (other parts from reference TRBV5-1 and TRBJ2-3): KAGVTQTPRYLIKTRGQQVTLSCSPISGHRSVSWYQQTPGQGLQFLFEYFSETQRNKGNFPGRFSGRQFSNSRSEMNVSTLELGDSALYLCASSLPGSSTDTQYFGPGTRLTVL.

DNA for the CDR3: TGTGCCAGCAGCATAGGGGGCAGGGAGGAGGAGACCCAGTACTTC. Its translation: CASSIGGREEETQYF. The chain carries TRBV6-5 and TRBJ2-5; D is possibly TRBD1 (7 bases). Germline CDR1 reads MNHEY; CDR2 reads SVGAGI. The CDR3 totals 15 residues. Trimming cost V 6 bases and J 5 bases, with 19 bases left between them.

This chain connects TRBV28 to TRBJ1-4, with D unclear. Looked up from germline, CDR1 is MDHEN and CDR2 is SYDVKM. The CDR3 sequence is 14 residues long. Trimming cost V 1 base and J 8 bases, with 11 bases left between them. The CDR3 coding sequence is TGTGCCAGCAGTTTATTTTGGCAGACAGAAAAACTGTTTTTT. This translates into CASSLFWQTEKLFF.

This chain uses TRBV28 with TRBJ2-7; 9 nucleotides align to TRBD1. The CDR3 is 15 amino acids. Germline CDR1 and CDR2: MDHEN and SYDVKM. The V segment lost 2 bases and the J segment 2 bases; nucleotides outside the gene matches: 4. DNA for the CDR3: TGTGCCAGCAGTTTAGGGACAGGGTCGCCCTACGAGCAGTACTTC. The encoded protein is CASSLGTGSPYEQYF.

J is TRBJ2-3 and V is TRBV4-2; no clear D gene. The germline V gene has CDR1 LGHNA and CDR2 YNFKEQ. The CDR3 loop spans 12 amino acids. Deletions cut 0 bases from V and 5 bases from J, with 3 bases between. The CDR3 here is CASSQDQDTQYF. The CDR3 coding sequence is TGTGCCAGCAGCCAAGATCAAGATACGCAGTATTTT.

The rearrangement uses TRBV28 and TRBJ1-6; D is perhaps TRBD1 (6 bases). V was clipped by 6 bases and J by 9 bases, with 18 bases between them. Germline V lookup: CDR1 MDHEN, CDR2 SYDVKM. CDR3 length: 15 amino acids. The CDR3 nucleotides are TGTGCCAGCAGAGCGGCCGACAGGAGATTTTCACCCCTCCACTTT. Protein: CASRAADRRFSPLHF. Full variable domain (outside the CDR3, taken from reference TRBV28 and TRBJ1-6): DVKVTQSSRYLVKRTGEKVFLECVQDMDHENMFWYRQDPGLGLRLIYFSYDVKMKEKGDIPEGYSVSREKKERFSLILESASTNQTSMYLCASRAADRRFSPLHFGNGTRLTVT.

The chain recombines TRBV29-1 with TRBJ1-2, with D hard to call. The CDR3 runs 13 residues. Trimming left V 5 bases short and J 2 bases short, with 12 bases between. Germline CDR1 reads SQVTM; CDR2 reads ANQGSEA. CDR3 nucleotides: TGCAGCGTTCCGCGGCCTCAAAACTATGGCTACACCTTC. Translation: CSVPRPQNYGYTF.

Here the CDR3 DNA reads TGTGCCAGCAGCGCAGGACAGGGAACCGGGGAGCTGTTTTTT. This codes for CASSAGQGTGELFF. This chain joins TRBV9 and TRBJ2-2, with 8 bases identical to TRBD1. CDR1 and CDR2 (germline): SGDLS, YYNGEE. J was trimmed by 5 bases and V by 3 bases; bases with no gene match: 3. This CDR3 region has 14 residues.

The rearrangement uses TRBV7-3 and TRBJ2-1; 15 bases are a match to TRBD2. V lost 5 bases and J lost 4; bases outside the gene matches: 0. There are 15 residues in the CDR3. Per germline, CDR1 SGHTA and CDR2 FQGTGA. CDR3 sequence (DNA): TGTGCCAGCAGCGGGACTAGCGGGAGGTACAATGAGCAGTTCTTC. This encodes CASSGTSGRYNEQFF.